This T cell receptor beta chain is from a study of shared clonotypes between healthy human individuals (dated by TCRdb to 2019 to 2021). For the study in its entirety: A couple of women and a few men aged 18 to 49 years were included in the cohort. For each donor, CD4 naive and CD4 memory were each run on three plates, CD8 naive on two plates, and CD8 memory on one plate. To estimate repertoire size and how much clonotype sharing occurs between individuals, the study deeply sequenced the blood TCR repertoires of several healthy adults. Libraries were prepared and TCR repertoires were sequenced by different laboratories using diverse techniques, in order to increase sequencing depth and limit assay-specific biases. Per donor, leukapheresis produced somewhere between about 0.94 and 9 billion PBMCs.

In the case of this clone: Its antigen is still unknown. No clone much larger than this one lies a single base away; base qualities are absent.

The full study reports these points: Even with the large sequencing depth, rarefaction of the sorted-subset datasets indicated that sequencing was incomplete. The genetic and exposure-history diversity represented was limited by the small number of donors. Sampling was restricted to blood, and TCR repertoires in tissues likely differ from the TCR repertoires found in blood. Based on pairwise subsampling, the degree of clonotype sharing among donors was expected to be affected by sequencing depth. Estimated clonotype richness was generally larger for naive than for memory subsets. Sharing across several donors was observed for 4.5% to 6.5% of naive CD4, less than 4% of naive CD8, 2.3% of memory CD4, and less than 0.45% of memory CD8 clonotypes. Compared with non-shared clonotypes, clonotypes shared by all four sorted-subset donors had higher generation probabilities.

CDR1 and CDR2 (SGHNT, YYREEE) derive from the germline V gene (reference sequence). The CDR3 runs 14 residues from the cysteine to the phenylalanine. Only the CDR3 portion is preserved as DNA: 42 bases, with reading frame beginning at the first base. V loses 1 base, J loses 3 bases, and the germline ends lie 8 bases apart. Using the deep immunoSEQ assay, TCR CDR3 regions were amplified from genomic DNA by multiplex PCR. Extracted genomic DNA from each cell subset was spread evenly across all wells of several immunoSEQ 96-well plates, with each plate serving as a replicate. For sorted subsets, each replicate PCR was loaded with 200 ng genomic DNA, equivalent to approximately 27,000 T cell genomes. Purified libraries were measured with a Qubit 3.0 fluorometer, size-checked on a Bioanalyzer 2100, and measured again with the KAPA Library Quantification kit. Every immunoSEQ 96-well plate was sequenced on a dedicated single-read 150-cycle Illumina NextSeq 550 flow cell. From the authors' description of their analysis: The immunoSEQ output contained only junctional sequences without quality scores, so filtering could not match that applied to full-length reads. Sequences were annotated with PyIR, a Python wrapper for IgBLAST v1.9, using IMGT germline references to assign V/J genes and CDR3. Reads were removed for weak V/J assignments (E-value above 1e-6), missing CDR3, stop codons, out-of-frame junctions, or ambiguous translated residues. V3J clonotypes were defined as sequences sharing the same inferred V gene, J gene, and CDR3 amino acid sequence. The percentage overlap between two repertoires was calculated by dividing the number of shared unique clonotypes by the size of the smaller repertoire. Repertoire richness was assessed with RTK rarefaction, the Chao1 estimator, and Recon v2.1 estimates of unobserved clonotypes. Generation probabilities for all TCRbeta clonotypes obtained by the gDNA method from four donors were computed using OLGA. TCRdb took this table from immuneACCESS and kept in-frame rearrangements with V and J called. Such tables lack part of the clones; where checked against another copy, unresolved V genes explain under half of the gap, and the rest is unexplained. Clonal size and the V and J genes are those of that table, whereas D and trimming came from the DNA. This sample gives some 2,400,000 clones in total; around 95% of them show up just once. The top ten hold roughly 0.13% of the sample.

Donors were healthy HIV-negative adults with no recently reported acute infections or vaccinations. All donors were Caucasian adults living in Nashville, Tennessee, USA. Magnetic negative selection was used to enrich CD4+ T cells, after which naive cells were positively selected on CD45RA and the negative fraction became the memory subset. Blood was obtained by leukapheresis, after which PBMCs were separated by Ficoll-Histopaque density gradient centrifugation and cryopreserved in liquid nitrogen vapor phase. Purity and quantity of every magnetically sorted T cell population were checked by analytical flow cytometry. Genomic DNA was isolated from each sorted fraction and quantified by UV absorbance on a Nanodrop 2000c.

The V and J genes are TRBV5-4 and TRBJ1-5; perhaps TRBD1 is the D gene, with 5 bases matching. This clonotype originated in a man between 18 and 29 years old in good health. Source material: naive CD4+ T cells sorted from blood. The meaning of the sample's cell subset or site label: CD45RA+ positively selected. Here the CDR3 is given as CASSLMGVNQPQHF. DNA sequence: TGTGCCAGCAGCTTGATGGGGGTCAATCAGCCCCAGCATTTT.